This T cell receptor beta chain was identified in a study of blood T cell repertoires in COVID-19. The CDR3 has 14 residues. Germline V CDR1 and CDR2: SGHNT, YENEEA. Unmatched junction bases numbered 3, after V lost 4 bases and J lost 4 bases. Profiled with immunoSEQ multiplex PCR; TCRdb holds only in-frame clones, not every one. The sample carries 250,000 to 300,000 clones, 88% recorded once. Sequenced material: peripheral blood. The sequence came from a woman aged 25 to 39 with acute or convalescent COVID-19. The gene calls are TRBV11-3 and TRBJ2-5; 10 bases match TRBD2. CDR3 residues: CASSSSGRGETQYF. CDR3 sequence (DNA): TGTGCCAGCAGCTCAAGCGGGAGGGGAGAGACCCAGTACTTC.